This T cell receptor (beta chain) was sequenced during a study of CD8 T cells in ankylosing spondylitis. Findings and caveats of the study: Disease-linked clones reportedly showed significant enrichment in matched ankylosing spondylitis synovial fluid. What seemed typical of ankylosing spondylitis blood was a TCR beta motif built from roughly eight highly homologous variants. Disease-associated clones were CD8+ and fairly uncommon in peripheral blood.

Library preparation for TCR beta used quantitative 5'-RACE with molecular barcodes. TCRdb called the 5' RACE reads again in MiXCR, with one record for every CDR3 protein. Of 670,000 or so distinct CDR3 sequences listed, around 19% are singletons. Looked up from germline, CDR1 is SGHTA and CDR2 is FQGTGA. The CDR3 has 14 amino acids. V trimming: 5 bases; J trimming: 8 bases; junction bases outside the gene matches: 11. The table lists this clonotype with a few counts. Its specificity is not known. The gene calls are TRBV7-3 and TRBJ1-1, with 7 bases matching TRBD1. Material: blood, either unsorted or a sorted T cell fraction (not recorded which). The TCR sequence derives from a male donor with ankylosing spondylitis. CDR3 residues: CASSRTPGGREAFF. Here the CDR3 DNA reads TGTGCCAGCAGCCGGACCCCAGGGGGTCGAGAAGCTTTCTTT.